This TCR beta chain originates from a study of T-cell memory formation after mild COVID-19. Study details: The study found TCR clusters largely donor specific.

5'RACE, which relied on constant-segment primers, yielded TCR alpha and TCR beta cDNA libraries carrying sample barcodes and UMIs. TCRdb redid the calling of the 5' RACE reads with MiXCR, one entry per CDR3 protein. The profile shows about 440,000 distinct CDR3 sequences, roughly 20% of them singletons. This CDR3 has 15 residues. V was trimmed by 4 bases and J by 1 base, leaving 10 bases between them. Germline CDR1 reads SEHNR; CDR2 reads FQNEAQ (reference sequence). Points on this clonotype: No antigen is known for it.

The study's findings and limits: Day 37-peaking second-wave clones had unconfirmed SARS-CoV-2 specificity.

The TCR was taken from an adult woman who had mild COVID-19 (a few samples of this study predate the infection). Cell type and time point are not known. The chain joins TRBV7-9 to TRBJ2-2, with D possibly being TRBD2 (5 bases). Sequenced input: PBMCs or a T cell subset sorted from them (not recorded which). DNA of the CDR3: TGTGCCAGCAGCTCTGAGGACTGGAACACCGGGGAGCTGTTTTTT. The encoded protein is CASSSEDWNTGELFF.